This T cell receptor (beta chain) appears in the sequencing data of a study of response to subunit inactivated influenza vaccine (dated by TCRdb to 2017 to 2018). Regarding the research as a whole: Deep quantitative T cell receptor repertoire profiling was used in the study to track responses to a trivalent subunit inactivated influenza vaccine.

In regard to this clonotype: No antigen is known for it. Nothing much larger sits one base from this clone, and base qualities are not available.

V loses 2 bases, J loses 6 bases, and the germline ends lie 7 bases apart. The CDR1 and CDR2 encoded by the germline V gene are MNHEY and SVGAGI. Measured from the cysteine to the phenylalanine, the CDR3 is 13 residues long. The CDR3 DNA has 39 bases and is translated from base 1. The investigation overall reported the following: The authors proposed that each seasonal influenza vaccination may bring in only a limited number of new T cells.

Receptor amplification or capture employed RT-PCR. The sequencer was an Illumina HiSeq 2500. In TCRdb, the public reads were trimmed at Q25 with fastp and aligned with MiXCR, with productive beta chains retained. Records with the same CDR3 protein are collapsed into one entry carrying the most frequent genes and DNA. For this sample the table gives around 200,000 distinct CDR3 sequences, of which 13% to 15% were detected only once. Approximately 25% of the sample rests with the top ten. This receptor was obtained from a man in his fifties who received an inactivated influenza vaccine. Donor details come from another sample of the same person, matched by shared clones. The V and J genes are TRBV6-5 and TRBJ2-2; the D gene cannot be resolved reliably. The material sequenced was CD8+ T cells sorted from PBMCs, taken around 5 days after vaccination. The CDR3 protein is CASSYEVAGELFF. The bases read TGTGCCAGCAGTTACGAAGTGGCCGGGGAGCTGTTTTTT.